A single sample gave rise to the 26 T cell receptor beta chains below, sequenced in a study of blood T cells in healthy people across ages. A second PCR of roughly 7 to 11 cycles used a sample-barcoded 5' primer and a J-beta primer mix. TCRdb reprocessed the 5' RACE reads with MiXCR, giving one entry per CDR3 protein. This repertoire shows a few hundred thousand distinct CDR3 sequences, around a quarter found once; its top ten account for 3% to 4.5%. These same data were also listed under a study on T cells of mothers and their children.

The specimen was blood. The receptors were sampled from a boy younger than 10 in good health.

The sample holds a few counts of this clonotype. The gene calls are TRBV10-2 and TRBJ2-5; weak D call: TRBD2 (6 bases). CDR3 length: 16 residues. Trimming pared 0 bases from V and 5 bases from J, leaving 16 bases between. In germline, CDR1 is WSHSY, CDR2 SAAADI. This chain's CDR3 is CASSESKGGMGETQYF. In DNA form, the CDR3 reads TGCGCCAGCAGTGAGTCGAAGGGAGGCATGGGGGAGACCCAGTACTTC.

The rearrangement uses TRBV18 and TRBJ2-5; possibly TRBD1 or TRBD2 for D (5 bases each). TRBJ2-7 explains the end of the DNA better; the J call may be wrong. This CDR3 comprises 17 residues. In germline, CDR1 is KGHSH, CDR2 LQKENI. CDR3 sequence (DNA): TGTGCCAGCTCACCGCTAAGGGTCGGGGCTATTACCTACGAGCAGTACTTC. As protein: CASSPLRVGAITYEQYF.

The rearrangement links TRBV15 to TRBJ2-7; maybe TRBD2 (6 bases). V shed 0 bases and J shed 0 bases, with 9 bases lying between them. Germline V gene lookup returns CDR1 LNHNV and CDR2 YYDKDF (reference sequence). This CDR3 spans 15 amino acids. In DNA, the CDR3 is TGTGCCACCAGCAGAGATCTAGCGCACTCCTACGAGCAGTACTTC. Residues: CATSRDLAHSYEQYF.

This clonotype was seen only a few times. V is TRBV12-3 or TRBV12-4 and J is TRBJ1-2, with D uncertain. V was cut by 4 bases and J by 4 bases, with 13 bases left in between. The CDR3 totals 14 residues. CDR3 bases: TGTGCCAGCAGTTGGGCAGCTTCATTCTATGGCTACACCTTC. This gives the protein CASSWAASFYGYTF.

In its sample, this clonotype was seen a few times. This chain links TRBV5-1 with TRBJ2-5; D gene uncertain. The J call is uncertain, as TRBJ2-7 better fits the DNA end. The CDR3 totals 15 residues. From germline, CDR1 is SGHRS and CDR2 YFSETQ. CDR3: CASSLVGGRSYEQYF. CDR3 DNA: TGCGCCAGCAGCTTGGTTGGTGGCCGTTCCTACGAGCAGTACTTC.

This clonotype was counted at least ten times. J is TRBJ2-7 and V is TRBV4-1; 12 bases are shared with TRBD2. The CDR3 is 15 residues long. CDR1 MGHRA and CDR2 YSYEKL come from the germline V gene. The V and J ends lost 2 bases and 5 bases, in that order; junction bases with no gene match: 4. The CDR3 loop is CASSQTSGRSDEQYF. CDR3 DNA: TGCGCCAGCAGCCAAACTAGCGGGAGGTCCGACGAGCAGTACTTC.

This clonotype showed up just a few times. This chain links TRBV2 with TRBJ1-1, with TRBD1 matching over 7 bases. The CDR3 length is 13 residues. The junction had 3 bases not matched to a gene; V was cut back by 3 bases and J by 5 bases. CDR1 SNHLY and CDR2 FYNNEI come from the germline V gene. CDR3 sequence: CASSDSGGTEAFF. The CDR3 nucleotides are TGTGCCAGCAGTGACTCAGGGGGAACTGAAGCTTTCTTT.

The chain recombines TRBV29-1 with TRBJ1-3; D possibly corresponds to TRBD1 (5 bases). Germline CDR1 reads SQVTM; CDR2 reads ANQGSEA. The V end was cut by 7 bases, the J end by 0 bases, with 16 bases between. CDR3 size: 15 residues. The CDR3 region has the DNA TGCAGCGGAAGGACACAGCTTCTCTCTGGAAACACCATATATTTT. Translating gives CSGRTQLLSGNTIYF.

In its sample, this clonotype was seen a few times. The rearrangement links TRBV27 to TRBJ1-5; TRBD1 matches 8 bases. The junction had 10 bases not matched to a gene; V was cut back by 6 bases and J by 6 bases. The CDR3 is 15 amino acids. Germline-derived CDR1 and CDR2 are MNHEY and SMNVEV (reference sequence). DNA of the CDR3: TGTGCCAGCAGGAGACAGGGGTGGGGCGGTCAGCCCCAGCATTTT. It is translated as CASRRQGWGGQPQHF.

V is TRBV5-4 and J is TRBJ2-7, with TRBD1 identical over 7 bases. The germline CDR1 and CDR2 sequences are SGHNT and YYREEE (reference sequence). Trimming took 4 bases from V and 6 from J; bases not matched to a gene: 7. The CDR3 has 13 residues. CDR3 in amino acids: CASSTGVNSEQYF. CDR3 DNA sequence: TGTGCCAGCAGCACAGGGGTGAACTCCGAGCAGTACTTC.

This clonotype was recorded a few times. The chain combines TRBV3-1 with TRBJ2-1; 7 positions agree with TRBD2. The CDR3 contains 15 residues. Germline loops: CDR1 LGHDT, CDR2 YNNKEL (reference sequence). V lost 0 bases and J lost 9; bases outside the gene matches: 8. DNA of the CDR3: TGTGCCAGCAGCCAAGAGGGGCGGGGGTTCAGTGAGCAGTTCTTC. It translates to CASSQEGRGFSEQFF.

The chain is built from TRBV15 and TRBJ2-1, with 9 bases fitting TRBD2. The CDR3 runs 20 residues. V trimming: 0 bases; J trimming: 2 bases; junction bases outside the gene matches: 14. Germline V gene sequence: CDR1 LNHNV, CDR2 YYDKDF (reference sequence). The CDR3 loop is CATSRDKWSSGKSTYNEQFF. The CDR3, as DNA: TGTGCCACCAGCAGAGATAAGTGGTCTAGCGGGAAGAGCACCTACAATGAGCAGTTCTTC.

This clonotype was observed at least ten times. V and J are TRBV12-3 or TRBV12-4 and TRBJ2-7; D is unclear. Trimming took off 6 bases at V and 3 bases at J, with 9 bases between the two ends. The CDR3 length is 12 residues. For the CDR3, the DNA is TGTGCCAGCAGCCCCCCGGGCTACGAGCAGTACTTC. Its protein product is CASSPPGYEQYF.

The table lists this clonotype with a few counts. A read error may account for a junction end that differs from germline. This chain joins TRBV20-1 and TRBJ1-5; a weak D match, TRBD1 (6 bases). CDR3 length equals 14 residues. CDR1 is DFQATT and CDR2 is SNEGSKA in the germline V gene (reference sequence). The DNA of the CDR3 is TGCAGTGCTCGAGATAACAGGGTGGGTCAGCCCCAGCATTTT. This sequence encodes CSARDNRVGQPQHF.

This clonotype was observed a handful of times. The chain uses TRBV4-2 and TRBJ1-3, with D uncertain. The CDR3 has 12 residues. Trimming removed 0 bases from V and 7 bases from J, with 4 bases in between. Germline values: CDR1 LGHNA, CDR2 YNFKEQ. In DNA, the CDR3 is TGTGCCAGCAGCCAAGATTTTAACACCATATATTTT. It codes for CASSQDFNTIYF.

This clonotype was seen ten or more times. The gene calls are TRBV10-3 and TRBJ2-5; D is ambiguous. The germline CDR1 and CDR2 sequences are ENHRY and SYGVKD. CDR3 length: 12 residues. V lost 5 bases, J lost 0 bases, and 4 bases lay in between. The CDR3 loop is CAISPDQETQYF. CDR3 in DNA: TGTGCCATCAGTCCGGACCAAGAGACCCAGTACTTC.

This clonotype was seen only a few times. V usage is TRBV21-1 and J usage is TRBJ2-2; TRBD1, the table's D call, was not compared with the DNA. TRBV21-1 is listed as a pseudogene. CDR3 length: 15 residues. CDR3 region: CARVPGQRNTGELFF. The CDR3 nucleotides read TGTGCCAGGGTTCCGGGACAGCGAAACACCGGGGAGCTGTTTTTT.

This clonotype has at least ten counts. The chain is built from TRBV5-1 and TRBJ1-2; D not resolved. V lost 0 bases and J lost 3, with 15 bases in between. Germline CDR1 reads SGHRS; CDR2 reads YFSETQ. CDR3 length: 16 residues. CDR3 nucleotide sequence: TGCGCCAGCAGCTTGGCCGAGGGCTCCCCACACTATGGCTACACCTTC. This gives the protein CASSLAEGSPHYGYTF.

The chain combines TRBV5-5 with TRBJ2-5; TRBD2 is a possible D gene (5 bases). The CDR3 runs to 15 residues. Germline V gene sequence: CDR1 SGHKS, CDR2 YYEKEE (reference sequence). V was pared by 0 bases and J by 2 bases, with 11 bases between. The CDR3 nucleotides are TGTGCCAGCAGCTTGGGTCGGGGATTTCAAGAGACCCAGTACTTC. Translating gives CASSLGRGFQETQYF.

This rearrangement joins TRBV12-3 or TRBV12-4 to TRBJ2-5; 7 bases fit TRBD2. Unmatched junction bases numbered 12, after V lost 6 bases and J lost 2 bases. CDR3 length: 16 residues. The CDR3 bases are TGTGCCAGCAGCCCGCCCAACGGGAGGCCTCAAGAGACCCAGTACTTC. This codes for CASSPPNGRPQETQYF.

Worth noting for this clonotype: Compared with germline, one end of the junction differs, possibly owing to a read error. The CDR3 nucleotides are TGTGCCAGCAGCTTGAGCGGGACAGGGTTCCCCAAGACTCAGTACTTC. Amino acids: CASSLSGTGFPKTQYF. The chain combines TRBV5-5 with TRBJ2-5, with 9 bases matching TRBD1. This CDR3 contains 16 residues. CDR1 is SGHKS and CDR2 is YYEKEE in the germline V gene (reference sequence).

The rearrangement joins TRBV5-1 to TRBJ2-5, with D possibly TRBD2 on 5 matching bases. The V gene's germline CDR1 is SGHRS and CDR2 YFSETQ. The length of the CDR3 is 14 residues. The V end lost 4 bases, the J end lost 5 bases, and 15 bases lay between the germline ends. CDR3 residues: CASSPNRGEETQYF. CDR3 nucleotide sequence: TGCGCCAGCAGCCCGAACCGTGGGGAGGAGACCCAGTACTTC.

This clonotype was counted ten times or more. The V call is TRBV29-1, the J call TRBJ2-1, with 8 bases matching TRBD2. The CDR3 consists of 13 residues. Germline V gene lookup returns CDR1 SQVTM and CDR2 ANQGSEA. Trimming at V came to 4 bases and at J to 5 bases, leaving 4 bases not matched to a gene. CDR3 amino acids: CSVASGSHNEQFF. CDR3 DNA: TGCAGCGTTGCAAGCGGGAGTCACAATGAGCAGTTCTTC.

Regarding this clonotype: Mismatch with germline at one junction end may stem from a read error. This sequence joins TRBV4-2 and TRBJ2-5, with 12 positions matching TRBD2. CDR1 and CDR2 from the germline V gene are LGHNA and YNFKEQ. The length of the CDR3 is 15 residues. The CDR3 protein is CACSQGTSGQETQYF. The CDR3 region has the DNA TGTGCCTGCAGCCAGGGGACTAGCGGGCAAGAGACCCAGTACTTC.

The chain is built from TRBV6-4 and TRBJ1-1, with D hard to call. Germline lookup yields CDR1 MRHNA and CDR2 SNTAGT. CDR3 length equals 14 residues. V lost 6 bases and J 4 bases, leaving 15 bases between the germline ends. The CDR3: CASRPDSTGTEAFF. CDR3 sequence (DNA): TGTGCCAGCAGGCCGGACTCGACGGGCACTGAAGCTTTCTTT.

This clonotype was observed a handful of times. V gene TRBV10-3 combines with J gene TRBJ2-1, with TRBD2 identical over 8 bases. The germline V gene encodes CDR1 ENHRY and CDR2 SYGVKD. V shed 5 bases, J shed 6 bases, and the junction held 9 bases outside the gene matches. The CDR3 contains 15 residues. CDR3 DNA sequence: TGTGCCATCAGTCCAAGCGGGAGCCGAGGCAATGAGCAGTTCTTC. Its protein product is CAISPSGSRGNEQFF.